The 28 T cell receptor beta chains presented below share a single source sample, sequenced in a study of blood T cell repertoires in COVID-19. Method: immunoSEQ multiplex PCR; TCRdb's copy keeps in-frame clones and lacks some. In the table there are some 120,000 clones, about 84% of which are singletons. The sample comprised peripheral blood. These receptors were collected from a man in his fifties or sixties with acute or convalescent COVID-19.

The chain has TRBV30 and TRBJ1-3; D uncertain. CDR1 and CDR2 (germline): GTSNPN, SVGIG (reference sequence). The CDR3 has 11 amino acids. With 8 bases removed from V and 2 bases from J, the gap between germline ends came to 7 bases. The CDR3 region has the DNA TGTGCCGGCTCGCCTGGAAACACCATATATTTT. Translating it yields CAGSPGNTIYF.

This clone turned up a few times. The chain is built from TRBV4-3 and TRBJ2-7; TRBD2 might be the D (5 bases). Germline CDR1 is LGHNA and CDR2 is YSLEER. Deletions cut 2 bases from V and 7 bases from J, with 15 bases between. The CDR3 totals 14 residues. CDR3 bases: TGCGCCAGCAGCCAACGGGGTCGAACGGGAGAGCAGTACTTC. It yields the protein CASSQRGRTGEQYF.

This clone was recorded once. The chain is built from TRBV6-2 or TRBV6-3 and TRBJ2-7, with 7 bases lining up with TRBD1. This CDR3 region has 16 residues. V was clipped by 6 bases and J by 0 bases; unmatched bases: 11. Germline CDR1 MNHEY, CDR2 SVGEGT. The CDR3 spells CASSRPRQGDSYEQYF. The CDR3 coding sequence is TGTGCCAGCAGCCGCCCCCGGCAGGGGGACTCCTACGAGCAGTACTTC.

This rearrangement joins TRBV2 to TRBJ1-2; the D gene is possibly TRBD1 (5 bases). Trimming stripped 2 bases from V and 3 bases from J, with 10 bases between. The CDR3 loop spans 14 amino acids. CDR1 and CDR2 from the germline V gene are SNHLY and FYNNEI. The CDR3 DNA reads TGTGCCAGCAGTGAAATGGCAGGGCACTATGGCTACACCTTC. Amino acids: CASSEMAGHYGYTF.

This sequence joins TRBV6-2 or TRBV6-3 and TRBJ1-5; 8 bases are shared with TRBD1. The CDR3 is 14 residues long. J gave up 4 bases and V 2 bases, and 1 base lay outside the gene matches. Germline loops: CDR1 MNHEY, CDR2 SVGEGT. The CDR3 sequence is CASSYTGGNQPQHF. The CDR3 DNA reads TGTGCCAGCAGTTACACAGGGGGGAATCAGCCCCAGCATTTT.

The chain couples TRBV5-1 to TRBJ2-7; 7 bases map to TRBD2. The CDR3 loop spans 15 amino acids. V dropped 4 bases and J dropped 0; count of bases not matched to a gene: 7. Germline values: CDR1 SGHRS, CDR2 YFSETQ. The CDR3 DNA is TGCGCCAGCAGCCCCCGGGCGGGGGACTCCTACGAGCAGTACTTC. This sequence encodes CASSPRAGDSYEQYF.

The J gene is TRBJ2-7, the V gene TRBV4-3; 9 bases match TRBD1. In germline, CDR1 is LGHNA, CDR2 YSLEER. This CDR3 region has 14 residues. V trimming: 3 bases; J trimming: 2 bases; junction bases outside the gene matches: 2. The CDR3 reads CASSHTGGPYEQYF. The CDR3 coding sequence is TGCGCCAGCAGCCACACAGGGGGCCCCTACGAGCAGTACTTC.

Details on this clone: Other DNA variants within this sample encode the same CDR3. The chain is built from TRBV5-6 and TRBJ1-2; D is unclear. This CDR3 comprises 12 residues. The V gene lost 1 base and the J gene lost 4 bases, with 5 bases spanning the gap. The germline V gene has CDR1 SGHDT and CDR2 YYEEEE. CDR3 sequence: CASSLRSYGYTF. The CDR3, as DNA: TGTGCCAGCAGCTTGCGTAGCTATGGCTACACCTTC.

The chain carries TRBV3-1 (or the pseudogene TRBV3-2) and TRBJ1-2, with D tentatively TRBD1 (5 bases). CDR1 and CDR2 (germline): LGHDT, YNNKEL (reference sequence). CDR3 length equals 17 residues. V was pared by 0 bases and J by 4 bases, with 18 bases between. CDR3 amino acids: CASSQDSQGSNGYGYTF. For the CDR3, the DNA is TGTGCCAGCAGCCAAGATAGTCAGGGAAGTAATGGCTATGGCTACACCTTC.

This clone was seen a handful of times. The chain links TRBV10-1 to TRBJ1-3; D gene unclear. Germline assignment: CDR1 WNHNN and CDR2 SYGVQD (reference sequence). There are 15 residues in the CDR3. V dropped 2 bases and J dropped 4 bases, with 12 bases sitting between them. CDR3 sequence: CASSEGLRAGNTIYF. CDR3 nucleotide sequence: TGCGCCAGCAGTGAGGGTCTACGAGCCGGAAACACCATATATTTT.

The chain couples TRBV6-5 to TRBJ2-1; TRBD2 aligns across 13 bases. After removal of 4 bases from V and 4 bases from J, the junction contained 4 bases not matched to a gene. Germline CDR1 MNHEY, CDR2 SVGAGI. CDR3 length: 16 amino acids. CDR3 coding DNA: TGTGCCAGCAGTTGGACTAGCGGGAGAGATTACAATGAGCAGTTCTTC. Translation: CASSWTSGRDYNEQFF.

The V gene is TRBV7-9, the J gene TRBJ2-7; D gene unclear. The CDR3 has 14 residues. Trimming shortened V by 7 bases and J by 2 bases, and 15 bases separated the two germline ends. CDR1 is SEHNR and CDR2 is FQNEAQ in the germline V gene (reference sequence). The CDR3 region is CASTPRQRAYEQYF. CDR3 coding DNA: TGTGCCAGCACCCCCCGCCAGCGAGCCTACGAGCAGTACTTC.

The chain uses TRBV19 and TRBJ1-2; possibly TRBD1 for D (6 bases). The CDR3 has 12 amino acids. The germline V and J ends were trimmed by 7 bases and 5 bases, with 11 bases remaining between them. The V gene's germline CDR1 is LNHDA and CDR2 SQIVND (reference sequence). The chain's CDR3 is CASTPGHYGYTF. In nucleotides, the CDR3 is TGTGCCAGTACCCCGGGACATTATGGCTACACCTTC.

The chain employs TRBV18 and TRBJ2-4, with D perhaps TRBD2 (6 bases). This CDR3 is 15 amino acids long. Germline V gene lookup returns CDR1 KGHSH and CDR2 LQKENI. The V end lost 3 bases, the J end lost 5 bases, and 14 bases lay between the germline ends. The CDR3 sequence is CASSPEGGAENIQYF. Here the CDR3 DNA reads TGTGCCAGCTCACCCGAAGGAGGGGCGGAAAACATTCAGTACTTC.

The genes are TRBV28 and TRBJ2-5; 8 nucleotides match TRBD1. The CDR3 is 14 amino acids. Germline V gene sequence: CDR1 MDHEN, CDR2 SYDVKM. Unmatched junction bases numbered 12, after V lost 3 bases and J lost 12 bases. Here the CDR3 reads CASSLQGAIRPKYF. In DNA form, the CDR3 reads TGTGCCAGCAGTTTGCAGGGGGCCATACGGCCCAAGTACTTC.

The rearrangement uses TRBV5-1 and TRBJ2-2; 8 bases agree with TRBD1. The germline gives CDR1 SGHRS, CDR2 YFSETQ. V gave up 4 bases and J gave up 1 base; unmatched junction bases: 6. The CDR3 totals 16 residues. CDR3 sequence reads: CASSPQGAKNTGELFF. DNA for the CDR3: TGCGCCAGCAGCCCGCAGGGGGCAAAGAACACCGGGGAGCTGTTTTTT. The full variable domain, in which reference TRBV5-1 and TRBJ2-2 provide the parts outside the CDR3, is KAGVTQTPRYLIKTRGQQVTLSCSPISGHRSVSWYQQTPGQGLQFLFEYFSETQRNKGNFPGRFSGRQFSNSRSEMNVSTLELGDSALYLCASSPQGAKNTGELFFGEGSRLTVL.

J is TRBJ2-1 and V is TRBV12-3 or TRBV12-4, with D hard to call. Trimming stripped 6 bases from V and 5 bases from J, with 11 bases between. The CDR3 sequence is 13 residues long. CDR3 region: CASSLFSDNEQFF. The CDR3 region has the DNA TGTGCCAGCAGCCTCTTCTCAGACAATGAGCAGTTCTTC.

The rearrangement uses TRBV30 and TRBJ1-5; possibly TRBD1 for D (6 bases). CDR1 and CDR2 (germline): GTSNPN, SVGIG (reference sequence). V lost 0 bases and J lost 5, with 11 bases in between. The CDR3 has 14 residues. CDR3 sequence (DNA): TGTGCCTGGAGTGTAGGGGGGGGCGATCAGCCCCAGCATTTT. This encodes CAWSVGGGDQPQHF.

The chain employs TRBV30 and TRBJ1-5; D unclear. Deletions cut 5 bases from V and 4 bases from J, with 9 bases between. The CDR3 length is 12 residues. Germline CDR1 is GTSNPN and CDR2 is SVGIG (reference sequence). The CDR3 DNA reads TGTGCCTGGGACGGTTTTAATCAGCCCCAGCATTTT. It is translated as CAWDGFNQPQHF. Filled out from reference TRBV30 and TRBJ1-5, the complete variable domain reads SQTIHQWPATLVQPVGSPLSLECTVEGTSNPNLYWYRQAAGRGLQLLFYSVGIGQISSEVPQNLSASRPQDRQFILSSKKLLLSDSGFYLCAWDGFNQPQHFGDGTRLSIL.

The gene calls are TRBV28 and TRBJ2-1; D uncertain. V lost 4 bases and J lost 9, with 7 bases in between. The CDR3 has 11 residues. Germline lookup yields CDR1 MDHEN and CDR2 SYDVKM. The CDR3 here is CASSSRGEQFF. CDR3 nucleotide sequence: TGTGCCAGCAGTTCTAGAGGTGAGCAGTTCTTC.

This clone was recorded only once. The chain couples TRBV7-2 to TRBJ2-2; D is possibly TRBD2 (5 bases). Germline V gene data show CDR1 as SGHTA and CDR2 as FQGNSA. Trimming removed 4 bases from V and 7 bases from J, with 19 bases in between. The CDR3 totals 16 residues. The CDR3 spells CASSWASRAAGGELFF. The CDR3 DNA is TGTGCCAGCAGCTGGGCTAGCCGGGCCGCCGGCGGGGAGCTGTTTTTT.

The chain links TRBV19 to TRBJ1-4; TRBD1 is a possible D gene (6 bases). The CDR3 is 14 amino acids. From germline, CDR1 is LNHDA and CDR2 SQIVND (reference sequence). V lost 9 bases to trimming and J lost 8 bases, with 19 bases between them. The CDR3 DNA sequence: TGTGCCAGCAAGTCTGGGGGGGCCGGGGAAAAACTGTTTTTT. Translating it yields CASKSGGAGEKLFF.

The rearrangement links TRBV6-5 to TRBJ1-6; D not certain. The germline CDR1 and CDR2 sequences are MNHEY and SVGAGI. V was trimmed by 0 bases and J by 5 bases, leaving 8 bases between them. CDR3 length: 15 residues. CDR3 amino acids: CASSYSPGNNSPLHF. CDR3 DNA: TGTGCCAGCAGTTACTCACCAGGAAATAATTCACCCCTCCACTTT.

The J gene is TRBJ2-7, the V gene TRBV18; the D gene is possibly TRBD1 (6 bases). Germline lookup yields CDR1 KGHSH and CDR2 LQKENI. There are 16 residues in the CDR3. V gave up 1 base and J gave up 2 bases, with 15 bases separating them. Written as DNA, the CDR3 is TGTGCCAGCTCACCACGCGAATTTCGACAGGCCTACGAGCAGTACTTC. This translates into CASSPREFRQAYEQYF.

V is TRBV28 and J is TRBJ1-5; tentatively, D is TRBD1 (6 bases). The CDR3 length is 12 residues. Germline lookup yields CDR1 MDHEN and CDR2 SYDVKM. The V gene lost 7 bases and the J gene lost 5 bases, with 9 bases spanning the gap. Here the CDR3 DNA reads TGTGCCAGCACACAGGGATATCAGCCCCAGCATTTT. Its protein is CASTQGYQPQHF.

J is TRBJ1-6 and V is TRBV19; 7 nucleotides align to TRBD1. Germline V CDR1 and CDR2: LNHDA, SQIVND (reference sequence). J gave up 9 bases and V 3 bases, and 5 bases lay outside the gene matches. The CDR3 is 14 residues long. CDR3 bases: TGTGCCAGTAGTATTCAGGGGGTGGGTTCACCCCTCCACTTT. This codes for CASSIQGVGSPLHF.

This chain joins TRBV28 and TRBJ1-6, with D perhaps matching TRBD1 (5 bases). The V end was cut by 3 bases, the J end by 7 bases, with 10 bases between. The germline gives CDR1 MDHEN, CDR2 SYDVKM. CDR3 length equals 14 residues. The CDR3 DNA reads as TGTGCCAGCAGTTTGGCCAGGGTAAATTCACCCCTCCACTTT. Amino acids: CASSLARVNSPLHF.

The chain employs TRBV19 and TRBJ1-1; no definite D call. CDR3 size: 15 residues. Germline V gene sequence: CDR1 LNHDA, CDR2 SQIVND (reference sequence). Trimming left V 4 bases short and J 1 base short, with 13 bases between. In nucleotides, the CDR3 is TGTGCCAGTAGTAGACTTAGCGAATCGAACACTGAAGCTTTCTTT. The encoded protein is CASSRLSESNTEAFF.